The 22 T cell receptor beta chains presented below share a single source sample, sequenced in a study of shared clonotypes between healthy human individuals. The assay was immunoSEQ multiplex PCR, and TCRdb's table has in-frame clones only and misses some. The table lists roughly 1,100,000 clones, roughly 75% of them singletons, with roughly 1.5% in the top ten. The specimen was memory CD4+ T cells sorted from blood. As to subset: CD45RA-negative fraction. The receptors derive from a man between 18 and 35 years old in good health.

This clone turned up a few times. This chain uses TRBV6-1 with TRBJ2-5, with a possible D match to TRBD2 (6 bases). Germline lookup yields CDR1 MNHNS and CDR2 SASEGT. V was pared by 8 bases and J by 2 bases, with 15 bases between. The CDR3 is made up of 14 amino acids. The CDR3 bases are TGTGCCAGCGAGGGGAGGATTGGGCAAGAGACCCAGTACTTC. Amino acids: CASEGRIGQETQYF.

The CDR3 reads CAWGAGTGPYEQYF. CDR3 nucleotides: TGTGCCTGGGGGGCCGGGACAGGTCCCTACGAGCAGTACTTC. The genes are TRBV30 and TRBJ2-7, with TRBD1 identical over 8 bases. Germline lookup yields CDR1 GTSNPN and CDR2 SVGIG (reference sequence). Germline trimming cut 5 bases from V and 2 bases from J; bases unmatched to any gene: 8. The CDR3 spans 14 residues.

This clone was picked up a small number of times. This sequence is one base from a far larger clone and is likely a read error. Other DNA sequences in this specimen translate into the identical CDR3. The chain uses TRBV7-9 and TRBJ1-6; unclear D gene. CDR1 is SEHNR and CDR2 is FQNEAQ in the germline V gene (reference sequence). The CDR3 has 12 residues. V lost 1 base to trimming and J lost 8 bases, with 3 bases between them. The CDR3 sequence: CASSLGDSPLHF. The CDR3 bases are TGTGCCAGCAGCTTAGGGGATTCACCCCTCCACTTT. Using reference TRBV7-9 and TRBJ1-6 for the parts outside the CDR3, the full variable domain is DTGVSQNPRHKITKRGQNVTFRCDPISEHNRLYWYRQTLGQGPEFLTYFQNEAQLEKSRLLSDRFSAERPKGSFSTLEIQRTEQGDSAMYLCASSLGDSPLHFGNGTRLTVT.

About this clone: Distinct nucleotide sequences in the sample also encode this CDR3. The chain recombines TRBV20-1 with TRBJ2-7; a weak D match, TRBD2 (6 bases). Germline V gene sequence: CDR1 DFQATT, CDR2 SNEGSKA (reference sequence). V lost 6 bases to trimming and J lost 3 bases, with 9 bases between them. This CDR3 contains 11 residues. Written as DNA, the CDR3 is TGCAGTGCGCGGGGCCTCTACGAGCAGTACTTC. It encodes CSARGLYEQYF.

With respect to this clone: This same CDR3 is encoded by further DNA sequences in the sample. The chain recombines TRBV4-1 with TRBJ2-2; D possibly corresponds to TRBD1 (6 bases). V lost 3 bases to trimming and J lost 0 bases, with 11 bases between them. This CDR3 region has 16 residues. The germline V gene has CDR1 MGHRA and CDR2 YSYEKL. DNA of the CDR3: TGCGCCAGCAGCCAGTTGGGACAAACGAACACCGGGGAGCTGTTTTTT. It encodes CASSQLGQTNTGELFF.

The CDR3 DNA sequence: TGTGCCAGCAGTGTCAGGGGGATCCAGCCCCAGCATTTT. It codes for CASSVRGIQPQHF. V is TRBV6-1 and J is TRBJ1-5, with 7 bases lining up with TRBD1. The germline V gene encodes CDR1 MNHNS and CDR2 SASEGT. There are 13 residues in the CDR3. Losses at the gene ends were 4 bases for V and 7 bases for J; bases not matched to a gene: 4.

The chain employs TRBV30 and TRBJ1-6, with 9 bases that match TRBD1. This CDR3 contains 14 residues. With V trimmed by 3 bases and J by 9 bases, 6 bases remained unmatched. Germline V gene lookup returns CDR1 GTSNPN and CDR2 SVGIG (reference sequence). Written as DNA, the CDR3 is TGTGCCTGGAGGCCACAGGGGGCTGCTTCACCCCTCCACTTT. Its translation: CAWRPQGAASPLHF.

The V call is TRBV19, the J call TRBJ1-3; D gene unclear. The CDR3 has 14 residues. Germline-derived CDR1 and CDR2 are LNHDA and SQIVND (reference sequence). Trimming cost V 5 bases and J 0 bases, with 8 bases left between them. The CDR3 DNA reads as TGTGCCAGTAGTGCCAGAGCCTCTGGAAACACCATATATTTT. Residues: CASSARASGNTIYF.

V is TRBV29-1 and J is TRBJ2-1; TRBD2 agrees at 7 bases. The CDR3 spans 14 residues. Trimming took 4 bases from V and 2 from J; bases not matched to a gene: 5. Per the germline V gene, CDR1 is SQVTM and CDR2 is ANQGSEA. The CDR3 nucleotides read TGCAGCGTTGTTCCCAGCGGGACCTACAATGAGCAGTTCTTC. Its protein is CSVVPSGTYNEQFF.

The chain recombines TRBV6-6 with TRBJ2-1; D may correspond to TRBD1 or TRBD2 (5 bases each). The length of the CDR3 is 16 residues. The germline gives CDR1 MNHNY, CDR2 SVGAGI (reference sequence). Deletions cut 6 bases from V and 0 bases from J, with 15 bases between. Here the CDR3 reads CASRDLRESSYNEQFF. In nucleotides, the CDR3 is TGTGCCAGCAGAGACCTCAGGGAGAGCTCCTACAATGAGCAGTTCTTC.

The CDR3 coding sequence is TGCGCCAGCAGCCAAGAGGGGACGGACGGGACAGATACGCAGTATTTT. This sequence encodes CASSQEGTDGTDTQYF. The genes are TRBV4-1 and TRBJ2-3; D assignment may be TRBD1 or TRBD2 (5 bases each). CDR1 is MGHRA and CDR2 is YSYEKL in the germline V gene. The ends were cut back, 0 bases at V and 3 bases at J, with 13 bases in the middle. The CDR3 runs to 16 residues.

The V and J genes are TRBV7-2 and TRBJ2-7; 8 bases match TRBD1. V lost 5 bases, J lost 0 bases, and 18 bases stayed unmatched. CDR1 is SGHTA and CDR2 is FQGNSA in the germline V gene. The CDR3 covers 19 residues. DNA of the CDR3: TGTGCCAGCAGCCATAGAAGACAGGGGCCCCGACTCCTCTCCTACGAGCAGTACTTC. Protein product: CASSHRRQGPRLLSYEQYF.

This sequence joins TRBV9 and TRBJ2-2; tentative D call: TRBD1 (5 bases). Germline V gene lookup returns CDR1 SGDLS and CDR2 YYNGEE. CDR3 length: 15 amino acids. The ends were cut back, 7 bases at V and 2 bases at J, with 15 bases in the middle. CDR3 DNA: TGTGCCAGCGCTAAGGGGCGGAGTAACACCGGGGAGCTGTTTTTT. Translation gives CASAKGRSNTGELFF.

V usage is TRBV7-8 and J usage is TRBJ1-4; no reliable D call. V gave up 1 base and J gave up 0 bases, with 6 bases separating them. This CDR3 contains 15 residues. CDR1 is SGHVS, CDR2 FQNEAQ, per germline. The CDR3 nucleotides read TGTGCCAGCAGCTTAGAATATGCAACTAATGAAAAACTGTTTTTT. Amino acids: CASSLEYATNEKLFF.

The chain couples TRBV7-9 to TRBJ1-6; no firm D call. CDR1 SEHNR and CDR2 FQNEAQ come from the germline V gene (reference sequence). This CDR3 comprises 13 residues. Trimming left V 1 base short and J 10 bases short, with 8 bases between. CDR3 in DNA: TGTGCCAGCAGCTTAGAGGTAGACTCACCCCTCCACTTT. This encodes CASSLEVDSPLHF.

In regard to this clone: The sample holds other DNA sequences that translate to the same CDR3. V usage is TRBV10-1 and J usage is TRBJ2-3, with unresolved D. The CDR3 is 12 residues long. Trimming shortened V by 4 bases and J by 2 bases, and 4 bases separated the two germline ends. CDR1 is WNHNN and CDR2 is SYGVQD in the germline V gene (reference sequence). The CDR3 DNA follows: TGCGCCAGCAGTGGAACCACAGATACGCAGTATTTT. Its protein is CASSGTTDTQYF.

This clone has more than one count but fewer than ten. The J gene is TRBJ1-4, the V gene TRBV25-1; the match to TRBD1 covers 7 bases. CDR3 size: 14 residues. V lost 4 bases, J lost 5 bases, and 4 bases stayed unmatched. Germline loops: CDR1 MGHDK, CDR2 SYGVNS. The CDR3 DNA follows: TGTGCCAGCAGTGGCAGGGGGGGGAATGAAAAACTGTTTTTT. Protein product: CASSGRGGNEKLFF.

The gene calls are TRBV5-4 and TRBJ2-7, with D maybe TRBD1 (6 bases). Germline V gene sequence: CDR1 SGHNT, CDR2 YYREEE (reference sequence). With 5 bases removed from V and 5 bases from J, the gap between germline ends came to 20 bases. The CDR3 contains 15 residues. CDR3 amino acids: CASSPPGRGSHEQYF. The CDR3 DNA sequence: TGTGCCAGCAGTCCCCCTGGCAGGGGTAGCCACGAGCAGTACTTC. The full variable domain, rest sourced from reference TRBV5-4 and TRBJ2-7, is ETGVTQSPTHLIKTRGQQVTLRCSSQSGHNTVSWYQQALGQGPQFIFQYYREEENGRGNFPPRFSGLQFPNYSSELNVNALELDDSALYLCASSPPGRGSHEQYFGPGTRLTVT.

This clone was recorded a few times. CDR3 residues: CASSLDGGEAFF. Written as DNA, the CDR3 is TGTGCCAGCAGCTTAGATGGCGGTGAAGCTTTCTTT. This rearrangement joins TRBV7-9 to TRBJ1-1, with unresolved D. The CDR3 extends over 12 amino acids. Germline V CDR1 and CDR2: SEHNR, FQNEAQ (reference sequence). The V and J ends lost 1 base and 7 bases respectively, with 7 bases between them.

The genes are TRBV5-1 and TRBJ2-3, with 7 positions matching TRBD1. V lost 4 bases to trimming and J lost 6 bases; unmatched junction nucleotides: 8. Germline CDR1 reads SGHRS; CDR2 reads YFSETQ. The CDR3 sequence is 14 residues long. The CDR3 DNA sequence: TGCGCCAGCAGCCCTGGGACAGCTAGGGATACGCAGTATTTT. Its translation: CASSPGTARDTQYF.

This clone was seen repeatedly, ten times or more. In nucleotides, the CDR3 is TGTGCCAGCAGGACGACAGGGTTCAACTATGGCTACACCTTC. Protein: CASRTTGFNYGYTF. This chain connects TRBV28 to TRBJ1-2; TRBD1 matches at 7 bases. The V and J ends lost 6 bases and 2 bases, in that order; junction bases with no gene match: 6. The germline CDR1 and CDR2 sequences are MDHEN and SYDVKM. This CDR3 spans 14 amino acids.

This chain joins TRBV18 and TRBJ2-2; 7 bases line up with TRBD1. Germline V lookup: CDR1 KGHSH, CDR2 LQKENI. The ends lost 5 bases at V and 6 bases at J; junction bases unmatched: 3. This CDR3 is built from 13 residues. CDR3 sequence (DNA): TGTGCCAGCTCAGCCGGGACAGCCGGGGAGCTGTTTTTT. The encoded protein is CASSAGTAGELFF.